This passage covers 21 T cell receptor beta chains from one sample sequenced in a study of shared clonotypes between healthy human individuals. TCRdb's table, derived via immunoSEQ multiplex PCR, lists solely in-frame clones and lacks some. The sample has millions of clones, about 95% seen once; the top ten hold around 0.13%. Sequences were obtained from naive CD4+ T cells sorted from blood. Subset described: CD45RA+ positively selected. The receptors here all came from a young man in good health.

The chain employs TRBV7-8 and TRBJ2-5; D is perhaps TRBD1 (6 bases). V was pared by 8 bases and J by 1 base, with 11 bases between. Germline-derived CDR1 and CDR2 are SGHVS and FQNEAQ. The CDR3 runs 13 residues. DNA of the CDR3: TGTGCCAGCCGCAGAGGGGGCCAAGAGACCCAGTACTTC. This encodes CASRRGGQETQYF.

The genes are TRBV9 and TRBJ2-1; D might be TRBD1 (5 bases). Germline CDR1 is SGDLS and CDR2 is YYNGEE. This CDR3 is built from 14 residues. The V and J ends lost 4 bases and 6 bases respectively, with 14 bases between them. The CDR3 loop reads CASSFVERGNEQFF. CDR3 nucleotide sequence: TGTGCCAGCAGCTTCGTGGAAAGGGGCAATGAGCAGTTCTTC.

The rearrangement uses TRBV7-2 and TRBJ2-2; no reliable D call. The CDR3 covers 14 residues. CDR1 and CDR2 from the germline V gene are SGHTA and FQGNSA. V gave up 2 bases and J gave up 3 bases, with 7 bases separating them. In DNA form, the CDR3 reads TGTGCCAGCAGCTTAACTGGCCACACCGGGGAGCTGTTTTTT. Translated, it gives CASSLTGHTGELFF.

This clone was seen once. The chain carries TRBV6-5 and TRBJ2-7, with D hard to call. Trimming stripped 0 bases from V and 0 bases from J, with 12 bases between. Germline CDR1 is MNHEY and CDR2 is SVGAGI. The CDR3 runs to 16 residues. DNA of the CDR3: TGTGCCAGCAGTTACTCAGTACACAGCCTCTCCTACGAGCAGTACTTC. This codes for CASSYSVHSLSYEQYF.

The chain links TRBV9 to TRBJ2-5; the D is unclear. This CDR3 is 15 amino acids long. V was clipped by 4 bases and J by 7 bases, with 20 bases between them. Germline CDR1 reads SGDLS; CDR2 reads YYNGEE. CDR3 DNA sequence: TGTGCCAGCAGCCCCTCATTGGAAGCACCAGGGACCCAGTACTTC. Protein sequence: CASSPSLEAPGTQYF.

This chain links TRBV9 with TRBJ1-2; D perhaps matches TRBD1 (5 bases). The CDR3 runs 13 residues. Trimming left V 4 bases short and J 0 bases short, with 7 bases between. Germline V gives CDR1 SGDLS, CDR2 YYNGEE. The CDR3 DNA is TGTGCCAGCAGCCCGGGGGCTAACTATGGCTACACCTTC. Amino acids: CASSPGANYGYTF.

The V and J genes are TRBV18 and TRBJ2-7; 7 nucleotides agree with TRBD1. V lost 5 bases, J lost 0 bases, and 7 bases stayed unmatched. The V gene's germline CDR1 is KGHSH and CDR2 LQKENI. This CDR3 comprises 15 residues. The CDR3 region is CASSTTGLSSYEQYF. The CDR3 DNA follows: TGTGCCAGCTCAACGACAGGGCTGAGCTCCTACGAGCAGTACTTC. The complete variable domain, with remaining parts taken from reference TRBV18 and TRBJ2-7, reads NAGVMQNPRHLVRRRGQEARLRCSPMKGHSHVYWYRQLPEEGLKFMVYLQKENIIDESGMPKERFSAEFPKEGPSILRIQQVVRGDSAAYFCASSTTGLSSYEQYFGPGTRLTVT.

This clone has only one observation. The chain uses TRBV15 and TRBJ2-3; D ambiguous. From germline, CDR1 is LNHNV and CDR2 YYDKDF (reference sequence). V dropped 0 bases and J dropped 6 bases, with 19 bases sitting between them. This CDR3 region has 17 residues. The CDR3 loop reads CATSRDFGLTKPDTQYF. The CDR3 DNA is TGTGCCACCAGCAGAGATTTCGGGCTTACTAAACCGGATACGCAGTATTTT. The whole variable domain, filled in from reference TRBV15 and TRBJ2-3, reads DAMVIQNPRYQVTQFGKPVTLSCSQTLNHNVMYWYQQKSSQAPKLLFHYYDKDFNNEADTPDNFQSRRPNTSFCFLDIRSPGLGDTAMYLCATSRDFGLTKPDTQYFGPGTRLTVL.

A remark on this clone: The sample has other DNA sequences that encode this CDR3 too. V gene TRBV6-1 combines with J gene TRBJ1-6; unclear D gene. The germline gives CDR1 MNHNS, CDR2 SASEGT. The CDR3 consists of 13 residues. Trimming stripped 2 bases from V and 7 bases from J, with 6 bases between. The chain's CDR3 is CASSEMRNSPLHF. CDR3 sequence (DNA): TGTGCCAGCAGTGAAATGAGGAATTCACCCCTCCACTTT.

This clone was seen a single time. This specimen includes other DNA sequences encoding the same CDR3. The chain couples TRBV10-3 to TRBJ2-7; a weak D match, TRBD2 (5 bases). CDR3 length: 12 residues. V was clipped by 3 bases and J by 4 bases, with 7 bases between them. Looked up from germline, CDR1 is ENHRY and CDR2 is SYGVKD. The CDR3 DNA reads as TGTGCCATCAGTGAACGGGGTTACGAGCAGTACTTC. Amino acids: CAISERGYEQYF.

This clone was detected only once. The CDR3 region has the DNA TGTGCCAGCAGTGAAGCGCTTCAAGGGGGACGGCGTCGCGAGCAGTACTTC. Amino acid sequence: CASSEALQGGRRREQYF. This rearrangement joins TRBV6-1 to TRBJ2-7; possible D gene TRBD1, 6 bases. Between the trimmed V and J ends, which lost 0 bases and 6 bases, there was a span of 21 bases. CDR1 is MNHNS and CDR2 is SASEGT in the germline V gene. The CDR3 consists of 17 residues.

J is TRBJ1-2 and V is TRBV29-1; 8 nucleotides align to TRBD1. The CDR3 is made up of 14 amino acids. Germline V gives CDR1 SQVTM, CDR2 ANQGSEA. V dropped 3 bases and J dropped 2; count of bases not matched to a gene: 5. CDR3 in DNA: TGCAGCGTTGACCGGGACAGGAAAAACTATGGCTACACCTTC. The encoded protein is CSVDRDRKNYGYTF.

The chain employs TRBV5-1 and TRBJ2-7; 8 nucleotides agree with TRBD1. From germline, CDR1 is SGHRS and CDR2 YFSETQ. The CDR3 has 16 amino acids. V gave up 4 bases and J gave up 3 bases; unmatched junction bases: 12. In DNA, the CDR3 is TGCGCCAGCAGCAGAACTACGACAGGGGTCCTCTACGAGCAGTACTTC. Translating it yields CASSRTTTGVLYEQYF.

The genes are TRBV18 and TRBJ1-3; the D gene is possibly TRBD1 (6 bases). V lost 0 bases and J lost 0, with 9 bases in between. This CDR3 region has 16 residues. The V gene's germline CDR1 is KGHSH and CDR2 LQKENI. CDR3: CASSPPGASSGNTIYF. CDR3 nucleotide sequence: TGTGCCAGCTCACCACCGGGGGCGAGCTCTGGAAACACCATATATTTT.

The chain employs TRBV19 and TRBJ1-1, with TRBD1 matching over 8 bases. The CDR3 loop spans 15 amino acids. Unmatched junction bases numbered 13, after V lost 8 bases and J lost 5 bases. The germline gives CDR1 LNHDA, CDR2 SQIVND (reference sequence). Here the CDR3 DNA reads TGTGCCAGTGGCCCCCCAACAGGGGGAGGAACTGAAGCTTTCTTT. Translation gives CASGPPTGGGTEAFF. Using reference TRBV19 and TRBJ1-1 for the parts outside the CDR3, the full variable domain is DGGITQSPKYLFRKEGQNVTLSCEQNLNHDAMYWYRQDPGQGLRLIYYSQIVNDFQKGDIAEGYSVSREKKESFPLTVTSAQKNPTAFYLCASGPPTGGGTEAFFGQGTRLTVV.

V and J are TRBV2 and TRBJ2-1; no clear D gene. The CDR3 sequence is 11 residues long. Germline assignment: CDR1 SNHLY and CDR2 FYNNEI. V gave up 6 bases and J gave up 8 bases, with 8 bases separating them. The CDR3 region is CASRVSYEQFF. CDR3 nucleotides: TGTGCCAGCAGGGTTTCCTATGAGCAGTTCTTC.

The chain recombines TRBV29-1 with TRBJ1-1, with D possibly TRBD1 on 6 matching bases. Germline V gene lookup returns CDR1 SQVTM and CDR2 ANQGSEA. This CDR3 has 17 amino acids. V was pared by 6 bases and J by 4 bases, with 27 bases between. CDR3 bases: TGCAGCGTCGACTCACCGGGACACCGACTCCGGACCACTGAAGCTTTCTTT. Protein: CSVDSPGHRLRTTEAFF.

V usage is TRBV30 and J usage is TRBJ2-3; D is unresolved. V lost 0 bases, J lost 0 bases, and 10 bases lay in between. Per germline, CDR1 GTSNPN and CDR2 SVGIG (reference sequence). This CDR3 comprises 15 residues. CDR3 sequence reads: CAWSVLSLSTDTQYF. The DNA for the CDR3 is TGTGCCTGGAGTGTACTAAGCCTCAGCACAGATACGCAGTATTTT.

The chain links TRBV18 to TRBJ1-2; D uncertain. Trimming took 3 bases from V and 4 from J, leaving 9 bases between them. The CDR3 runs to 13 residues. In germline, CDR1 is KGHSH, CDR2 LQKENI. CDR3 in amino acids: CASSPSLTYGYTF. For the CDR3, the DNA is TGTGCCAGCTCACCGTCCCTCACCTATGGCTACACCTTC.

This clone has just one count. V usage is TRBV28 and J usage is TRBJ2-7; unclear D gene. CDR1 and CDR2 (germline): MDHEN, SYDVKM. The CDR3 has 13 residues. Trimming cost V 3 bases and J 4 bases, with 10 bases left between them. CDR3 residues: CASSFFMGYEQYF. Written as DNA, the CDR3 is TGTGCCAGCAGTTTTTTTATGGGGTACGAGCAGTACTTC.

This CDR3 reads CASSLVLGNTQYF. CDR3 bases: TGTGCCAGCAGCTTAGTTCTGGGTAATACGCAGTATTTT. This chain connects TRBV11-1 to TRBJ2-3; unclear D gene. The germline gives CDR1 SGHAT, CDR2 FQDESV (reference sequence). This CDR3 spans 13 amino acids. V lost 1 base and J 7 bases, leaving 9 bases between the germline ends.